The clone carrying this TCR beta chain showed up just a few times. The antigen is undetermined. These data come from a study of cytomegalovirus exposure and HLA in healthy donors. CDR1 and CDR2 (germline): LGHNA, YSLEER. The CDR3 spans 15 residues. Losses at the gene ends were 6 bases for V and 1 base for J; bases not matched to a gene: 5. The PCR employed 60 Vbeta primers together with 13 Jbeta primers. In the source study's methods: Roughly 83 million unique TCR beta chains, some 10 million of them shared, were counted by a later analysis. The protocol was immunoSEQ multiplex PCR, while the TCRdb copy is restricted to in-frame clones and leaves out a portion. V and J calls and clone size are as listed in that table; D and trimming were resolved from the DNA. The table lists tens of thousands of clones, approximately 70% of them singletons. Points from the study as a whole: When analyzed later, a missense DCLRE1C variant was found to be linked to TCR beta V- and J-gene trimming. HLA-A and HLA-B allele assignments for most subjects were reportedly predicted accurately using TCR beta sequences. Being productive about 90% or about 30% of the time was typical of most TCR beta V segments in an earlier analysis.

This clonotype originated in a male donor in good health and CMV-seropositive. Sequencing input: PBMCs. V and J are TRBV4-3 and TRBJ1-4, with 7 bases fitting TRBD1. The CDR3 loop reads CASSSNRGTNEKLFF. CDR3 nucleotides: TGCGCCAGCAGTTCGAACAGGGGAACTAATGAAAAACTGTTTTTT.